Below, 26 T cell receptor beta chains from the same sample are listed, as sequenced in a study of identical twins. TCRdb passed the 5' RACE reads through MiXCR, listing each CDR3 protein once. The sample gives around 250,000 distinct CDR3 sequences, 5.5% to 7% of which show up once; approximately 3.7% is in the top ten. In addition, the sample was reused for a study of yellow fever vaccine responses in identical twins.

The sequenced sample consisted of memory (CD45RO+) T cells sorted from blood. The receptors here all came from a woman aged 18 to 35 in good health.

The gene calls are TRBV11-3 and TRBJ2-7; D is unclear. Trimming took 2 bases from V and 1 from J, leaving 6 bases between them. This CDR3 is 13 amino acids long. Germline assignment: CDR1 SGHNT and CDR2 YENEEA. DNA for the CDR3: TGTGCCAGCAGCTTATCAAGATCCTACGAGCAGTACTTC. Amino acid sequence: CASSLSRSYEQYF.

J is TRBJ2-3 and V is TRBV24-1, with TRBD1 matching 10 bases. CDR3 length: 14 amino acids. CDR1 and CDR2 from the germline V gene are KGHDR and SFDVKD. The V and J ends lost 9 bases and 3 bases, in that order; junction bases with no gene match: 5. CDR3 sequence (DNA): TGTGCCACCCACCCGGGACAGGGGACAGATACGCAGTATTTT. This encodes CATHPGQGTDTQYF.

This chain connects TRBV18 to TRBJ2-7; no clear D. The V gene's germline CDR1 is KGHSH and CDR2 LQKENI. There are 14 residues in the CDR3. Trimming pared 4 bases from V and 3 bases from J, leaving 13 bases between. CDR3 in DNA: TGTGCCAGCTCACTGGGCAAGGGTTACTACGAGCAGTACTTC. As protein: CASSLGKGYYEQYF.

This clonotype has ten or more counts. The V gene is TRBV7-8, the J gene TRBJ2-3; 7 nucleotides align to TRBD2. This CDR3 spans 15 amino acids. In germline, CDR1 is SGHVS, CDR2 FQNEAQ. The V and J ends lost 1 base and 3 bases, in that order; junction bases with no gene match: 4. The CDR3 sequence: CASSLGGTTTDTQYF. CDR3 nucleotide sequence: TGTGCCAGCAGCTTAGGGGGGACTACTACAGATACGCAGTATTTT.

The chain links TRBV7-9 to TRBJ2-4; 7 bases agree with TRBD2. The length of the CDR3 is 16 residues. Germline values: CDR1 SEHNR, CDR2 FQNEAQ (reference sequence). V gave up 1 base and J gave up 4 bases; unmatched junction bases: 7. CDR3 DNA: TGTGCCAGCAGCTTAGGCGCTAGGGGACTAAAAAACATTCAGTACTTC. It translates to CASSLGARGLKNIQYF. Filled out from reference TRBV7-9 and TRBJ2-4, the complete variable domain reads DTGVSQNPRHKITKRGQNVTFRCDPISEHNRLYWYRQTLGQGPEFLTYFQNEAQLEKSRLLSDRFSAERPKGSFSTLEIQRTEQGDSAMYLCASSLGARGLKNIQYFGAGTRLSVL.

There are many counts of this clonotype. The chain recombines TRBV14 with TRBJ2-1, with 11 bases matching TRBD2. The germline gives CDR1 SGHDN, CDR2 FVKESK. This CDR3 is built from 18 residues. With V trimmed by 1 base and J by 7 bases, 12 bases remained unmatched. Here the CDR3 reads CASSQAFISGRARNEQFF. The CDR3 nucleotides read TGTGCCAGCAGCCAAGCGTTTATTAGCGGGAGGGCTCGGAATGAGCAGTTCTTC.

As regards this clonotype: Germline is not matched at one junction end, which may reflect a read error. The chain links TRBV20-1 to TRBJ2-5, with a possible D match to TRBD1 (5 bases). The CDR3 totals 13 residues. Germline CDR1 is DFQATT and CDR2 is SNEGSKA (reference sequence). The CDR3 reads CSARAGYTETQYF. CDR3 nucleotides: TGCAGTGCAAGAGCAGGGTACACAGAGACCCAGTACTTC.

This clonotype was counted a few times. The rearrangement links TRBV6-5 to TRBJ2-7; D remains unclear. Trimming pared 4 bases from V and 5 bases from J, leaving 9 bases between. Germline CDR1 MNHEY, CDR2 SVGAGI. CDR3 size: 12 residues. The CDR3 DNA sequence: TGTGCCAGCAGTTCCGTAGTCGACGAGCAGTACTTC. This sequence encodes CASSSVVDEQYF.

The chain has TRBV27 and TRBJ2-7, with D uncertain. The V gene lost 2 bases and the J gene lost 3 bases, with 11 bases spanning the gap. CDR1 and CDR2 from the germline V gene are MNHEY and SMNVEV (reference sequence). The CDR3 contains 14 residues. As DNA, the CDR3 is TGTGCCAGCAGTTTAAGGAGAAGAGACTACGAGCAGTACTTC. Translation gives CASSLRRRDYEQYF.

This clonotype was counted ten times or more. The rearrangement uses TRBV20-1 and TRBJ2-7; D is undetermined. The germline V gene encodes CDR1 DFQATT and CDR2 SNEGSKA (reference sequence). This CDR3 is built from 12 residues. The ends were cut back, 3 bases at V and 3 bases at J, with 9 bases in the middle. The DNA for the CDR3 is TGCAGTGCTAGTAGTCCCCGCTACGAGCAGTACTTC. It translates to CSASSPRYEQYF.

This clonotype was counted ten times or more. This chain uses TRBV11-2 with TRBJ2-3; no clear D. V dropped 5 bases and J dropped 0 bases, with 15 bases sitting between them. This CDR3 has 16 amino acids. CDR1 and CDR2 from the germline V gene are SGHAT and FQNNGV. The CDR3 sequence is CASSPRPLASTDTQYF. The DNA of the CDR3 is TGTGCCAGCAGCCCCAGACCGTTAGCTAGCACAGATACGCAGTATTTT.

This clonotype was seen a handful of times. CDR3 loop: CASSERQGVRGNTIYF. The CDR3 DNA reads TGTGCCAGCAGTGAGAGGCAGGGTGTACGAGGAAACACCATATATTTT. The V call is TRBV2, the J call TRBJ1-3, with a possible D match to TRBD1 (5 bases). The CDR3 consists of 16 residues. Germline-derived CDR1 and CDR2 are SNHLY and FYNNEI. Trimming took off 3 bases at V and 4 bases at J, with 16 bases between the two ends.

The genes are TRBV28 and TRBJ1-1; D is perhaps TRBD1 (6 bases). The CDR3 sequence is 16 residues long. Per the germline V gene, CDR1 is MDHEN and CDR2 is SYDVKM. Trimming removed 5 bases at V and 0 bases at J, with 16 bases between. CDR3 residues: CASSDTGHLMNTEAFF. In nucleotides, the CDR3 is TGTGCCAGCAGTGATACGGGACACCTCATGAACACTGAAGCTTTCTTT. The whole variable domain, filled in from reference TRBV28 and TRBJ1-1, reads DVKVTQSSRYLVKRTGEKVFLECVQDMDHENMFWYRQDPGLGLRLIYFSYDVKMKEKGDIPEGYSVSREKKERFSLILESASTNQTSMYLCASSDTGHLMNTEAFFGQGTRLTVV.

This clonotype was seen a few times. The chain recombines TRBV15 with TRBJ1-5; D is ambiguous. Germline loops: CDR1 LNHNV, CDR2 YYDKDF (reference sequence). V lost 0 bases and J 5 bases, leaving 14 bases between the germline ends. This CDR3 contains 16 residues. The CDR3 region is CATSREMGWSDQPQHF. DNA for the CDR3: TGTGCCACCAGCAGAGAAATGGGGTGGAGCGATCAGCCCCAGCATTTT.

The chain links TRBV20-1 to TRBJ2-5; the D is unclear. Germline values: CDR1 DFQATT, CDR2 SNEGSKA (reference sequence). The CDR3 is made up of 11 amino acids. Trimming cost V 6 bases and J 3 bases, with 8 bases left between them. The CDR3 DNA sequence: TGCAGTGCGCCGCCCAAAGAGACCCAGTACTTC. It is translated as CSAPPKETQYF.

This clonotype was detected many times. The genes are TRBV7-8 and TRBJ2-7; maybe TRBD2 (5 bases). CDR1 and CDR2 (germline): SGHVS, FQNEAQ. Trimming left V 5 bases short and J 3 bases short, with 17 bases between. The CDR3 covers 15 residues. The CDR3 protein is CASSPGRAGVYEQYF. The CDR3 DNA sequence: TGTGCCAGCAGCCCAGGAAGGGCCGGGGTCTACGAGCAGTACTTC.

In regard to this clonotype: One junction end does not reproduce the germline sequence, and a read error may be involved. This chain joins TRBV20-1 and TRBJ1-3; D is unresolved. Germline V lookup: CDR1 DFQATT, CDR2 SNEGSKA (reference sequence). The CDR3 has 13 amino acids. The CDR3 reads CSASDDSGNTIHF. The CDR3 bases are TGCAGTGCTAGTGACGACTCTGGAAACACCATACATTTT.

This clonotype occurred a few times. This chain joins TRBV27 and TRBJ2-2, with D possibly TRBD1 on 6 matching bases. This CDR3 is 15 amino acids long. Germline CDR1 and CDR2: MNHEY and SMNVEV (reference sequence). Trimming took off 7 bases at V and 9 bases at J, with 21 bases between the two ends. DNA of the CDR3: TGTGCCAGCACCTCACTTAGGGGGTACGACAGGGAGCTGTTTTTT. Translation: CASTSLRGYDRELFF.

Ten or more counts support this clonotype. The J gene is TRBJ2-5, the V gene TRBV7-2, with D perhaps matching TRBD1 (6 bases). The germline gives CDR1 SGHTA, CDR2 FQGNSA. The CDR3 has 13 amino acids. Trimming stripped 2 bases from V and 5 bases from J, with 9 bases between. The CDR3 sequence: CASSLTGTETQYF. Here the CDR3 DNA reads TGTGCCAGCAGCTTAACAGGGACGGAGACCCAGTACTTC.

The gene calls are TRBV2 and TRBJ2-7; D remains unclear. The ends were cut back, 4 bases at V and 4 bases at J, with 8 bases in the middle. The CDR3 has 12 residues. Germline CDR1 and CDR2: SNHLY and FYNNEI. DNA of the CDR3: TGTGCCAGCAGTGTTGAGACATACGAGCAGTACGTC. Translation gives CASSVETYEQYV.

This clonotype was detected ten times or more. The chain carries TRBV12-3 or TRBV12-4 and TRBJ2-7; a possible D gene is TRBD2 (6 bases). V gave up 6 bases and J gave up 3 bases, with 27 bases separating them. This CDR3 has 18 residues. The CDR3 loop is CASSQSPLANGGNYEQYF. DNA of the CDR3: TGTGCCAGCAGCCAATCGCCCCTAGCGAACGGAGGGAACTACGAGCAGTACTTC.

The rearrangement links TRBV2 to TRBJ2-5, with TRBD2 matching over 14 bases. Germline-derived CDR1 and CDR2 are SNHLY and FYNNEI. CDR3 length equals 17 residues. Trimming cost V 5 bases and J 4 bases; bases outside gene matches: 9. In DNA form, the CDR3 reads TGTGCCAGCAGTTCCGGGACTAGCGGGAGAGGGCTAGAGACCCAGTACTTC. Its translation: CASSSGTSGRGLETQYF.

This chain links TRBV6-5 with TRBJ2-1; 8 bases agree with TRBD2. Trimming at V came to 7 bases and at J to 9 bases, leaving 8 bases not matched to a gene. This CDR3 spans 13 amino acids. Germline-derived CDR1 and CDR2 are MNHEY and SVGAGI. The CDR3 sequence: CASITSGSAEQFF. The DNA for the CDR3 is TGTGCCAGCATTACCAGCGGGAGCGCTGAGCAGTTCTTC.

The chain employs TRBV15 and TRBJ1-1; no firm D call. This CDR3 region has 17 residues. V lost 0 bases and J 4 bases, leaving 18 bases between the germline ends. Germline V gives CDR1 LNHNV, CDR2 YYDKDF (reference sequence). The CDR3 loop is CATSRDPGTPAGTEAFF. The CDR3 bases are TGTGCCACCAGCAGAGATCCGGGAACCCCCGCGGGCACTGAAGCTTTCTTT.

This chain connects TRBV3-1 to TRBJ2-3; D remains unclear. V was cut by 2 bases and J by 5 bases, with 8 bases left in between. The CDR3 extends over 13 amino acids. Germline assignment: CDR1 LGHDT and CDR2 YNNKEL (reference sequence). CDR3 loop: CASSQTTRDTQYF. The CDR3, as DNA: TGTGCCAGCAGCCAAACGACCCGAGATACGCAGTATTTT.

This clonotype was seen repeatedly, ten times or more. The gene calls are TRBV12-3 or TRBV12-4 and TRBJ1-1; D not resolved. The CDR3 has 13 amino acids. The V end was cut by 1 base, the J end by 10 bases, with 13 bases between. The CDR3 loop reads CASSLGGLSRAFF. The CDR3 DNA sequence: TGTGCCAGCAGTTTAGGGGGTCTCTCTCGAGCTTTCTTT.